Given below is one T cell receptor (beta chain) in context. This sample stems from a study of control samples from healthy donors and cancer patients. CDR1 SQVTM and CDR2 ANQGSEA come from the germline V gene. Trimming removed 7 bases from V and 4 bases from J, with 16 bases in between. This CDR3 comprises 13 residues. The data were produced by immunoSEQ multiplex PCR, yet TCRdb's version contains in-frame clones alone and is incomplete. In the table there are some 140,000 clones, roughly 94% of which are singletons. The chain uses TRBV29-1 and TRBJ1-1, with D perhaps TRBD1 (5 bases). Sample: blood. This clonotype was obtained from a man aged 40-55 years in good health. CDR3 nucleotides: TGCAGCGCCGTGGGGGGGACCGCCACTGAAGCTTTCTTT. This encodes CSAVGGTATEAFF. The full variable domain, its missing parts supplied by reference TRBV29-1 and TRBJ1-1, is SAVISQKPSRDICQRGTSLTIQCQVDSQVTMMFWYRQQPGQSLTLIATANQGSEATYESGFVIDKFPISRPNLTFSTLTVSNMSPEDSSIYLCSAVGGTATEAFFGQGTRLTVV.